What follows are 14 T cell receptor beta chains derived from one specimen sequenced in a study of identical twins. TCRdb used MiXCR to reprocess the 5' RACE reads, holding one entry per CDR3 protein. This repertoire shows 500,000 to 600,000 distinct CDR3 sequences, 20% to 25% found once; its top ten account for about 0.91%. This sample also appeared in a second study, on T cells expressing NK-cell markers.

The sequenced sample was CD4+ T cells sorted from blood. The origin of the receptors is a woman between 18 and 29 years old in good health.

The V call is TRBV5-4, the J call TRBJ2-6; D remains unclear. The CDR3 is 14 amino acids. Germline V gives CDR1 SGHNT, CDR2 YYREEE (reference sequence). V gave up 5 bases and J gave up 1 base, with 7 bases separating them. The CDR3: CASRDPSGANVLTF. CDR3 nucleotide sequence: TGTGCCAGCAGGGATCCGTCTGGGGCCAACGTCCTGACTTTC.

The chain employs TRBV3-1 and TRBJ2-2; 10 positions agree with TRBD2. This CDR3 is 18 amino acids long. Germline loops: CDR1 LGHDT, CDR2 YNNKEL (reference sequence). Losses at the gene ends were 7 bases for V and 1 base for J; bases not matched to a gene: 12. The CDR3 nucleotides read TGTGCCAGCACCTCAGGGGTTAGCGGGGGGAAGAACACCGGGGAGCTGTTTTTT. It encodes CASTSGVSGGKNTGELFF.

J is TRBJ2-6 and V is TRBV3-1; the D gene could be TRBD1 or TRBD2 (5 bases each). With 4 bases removed from V and 0 bases from J, the gap between germline ends came to 13 bases. The CDR3 runs 17 residues. Germline V lookup: CDR1 LGHDT, CDR2 YNNKEL (reference sequence). In nucleotides, the CDR3 is TGTGCCAGCAGCCCCCGGGACGGAGGCTCTGGGGCCAACGTCCTGACTTTC. Translation gives CASSPRDGGSGANVLTF. Together with reference TRBV3-1 and TRBJ2-6, the CDR3 gives the full variable domain: DTAVSQTPKYLVTQMGNDKSIKCEQNLGHDTMYWYKQDSKKFLKIMFSYNNKELIINETVPNRFSPKSPDKAHLNLHINSLELGDSAVYFCASSPRDGGSGANVLTFGAGSRLTVL.

V gene TRBV20-1 combines with J gene TRBJ1-2; no reliable D call. Germline V lookup: CDR1 DFQATT, CDR2 SNEGSKA (reference sequence). The CDR3 runs 14 residues. V was trimmed by 0 bases and J by 3 bases, leaving 11 bases between them. CDR3 sequence reads: CSARDIIGDYGYTF. The DNA of the CDR3 is TGCAGTGCTAGAGATATTATTGGGGACTATGGCTACACCTTC.

CDR3 DNA sequence: TGCGCCAGCAGTGAAGATCAGGGGTTCAATGAGCAGTTCTTC. Amino acids: CASSEDQGFNEQFF. V usage is TRBV10-1 and J usage is TRBJ2-1, with a possible D match to TRBD1 (6 bases). The CDR3 loop spans 14 amino acids. Germline CDR1 WNHNN, CDR2 SYGVQD (reference sequence). The V end was cut by 3 bases, the J end by 6 bases, with 12 bases between.

This chain links TRBV12-3 or TRBV12-4 with TRBJ2-1, with 10 nucleotides matching TRBD2. This CDR3 has 17 residues. V gave up 3 bases and J gave up 8 bases; unmatched junction bases: 13. The CDR3 reads CASSFGRRGLALDEQFF. CDR3 nucleotides: TGTGCCAGCAGTTTTGGTCGTAGGGGACTAGCGTTGGATGAGCAGTTCTTC.

The rearrangement joins TRBV30 to TRBJ1-2; D unresolved. Germline CDR1 GTSNPN, CDR2 SVGIG (reference sequence). Trimming removed 8 bases from V and 4 bases from J, with 17 bases in between. The CDR3 is made up of 13 amino acids. The CDR3 DNA reads TGTGCCCGGGCCGAGGGCCCTGGCTATGGCTACACCTTC. It specifies CARAEGPGYGYTF.

This clonotype appeared a few times. V usage is TRBV6-2 or TRBV6-3 and J usage is TRBJ1-5, with a weak D call TRBD1 (5 bases). V lost 8 bases to trimming and J lost 0 bases, with 8 bases between them. The CDR3 has 13 amino acids. Germline V gene lookup returns CDR1 MNHEY and CDR2 SVGEGT. The CDR3 region is CASCRDSNQPQHF. CDR3 coding DNA: TGTGCCAGCTGCAGGGATAGCAATCAGCCCCAGCATTTT.

The V gene is TRBV11-2, the J gene TRBJ2-3; unclear D gene. Per germline, CDR1 SGHAT and CDR2 FQNNGV. Trimming cost V 4 bases and J 4 bases, with 9 bases left between them. The CDR3 is made up of 13 amino acids. CDR3 bases: TGTGCCAGCAGCTCTGTCAGGTCAGATACGCAGTATTTT. Translating gives CASSSVRSDTQYF.

This clonotype was counted only a few times. The chain recombines TRBV5-5 with TRBJ2-6; 7 bases line up with TRBD1. The V segment lost 3 bases and the J segment 1 base; nucleotides outside the gene matches: 4. CDR3 length: 16 amino acids. Germline CDR1 reads SGHKS; CDR2 reads YYEKEE (reference sequence). The CDR3 DNA follows: TGTGCCAGCAGCTCGAACAGGGGTTCTGGGGCCAACGTCCTGACTTTC. It is translated as CASSSNRGSGANVLTF.

This clonotype has ten or more counts. This chain uses TRBV20-1 with TRBJ1-1, with unresolved D. There are 11 residues in the CDR3. Germline lookup yields CDR1 DFQATT and CDR2 SNEGSKA (reference sequence). V was pared by 3 bases and J by 4 bases, with 6 bases between. CDR3 DNA: TGCAGTGCTAGTACGGTCACTGAAGCTTTCTTT. As protein: CSASTVTEAFF.

V is TRBV6-5 and J is TRBJ2-1; 9 bases fit TRBD2. Germline lookup yields CDR1 MNHEY and CDR2 SVGAGI. Trimming at V came to 5 bases and at J to 5 bases, leaving 16 bases not matched to a gene. CDR3 length: 18 residues. The CDR3 nucleotides are TGTGCCAGCAGTCTCCTCGGAGGCGGGAGGGCCGGCCACAATGAGCAGTTCTTC. The encoded protein is CASSLLGGGRAGHNEQFF.

The chain carries TRBV5-1 and TRBJ2-1; D remains unclear. The germline V gene has CDR1 SGHRS and CDR2 YFSETQ. The CDR3 spans 14 residues. Trimming cost V 0 bases and J 5 bases, with 9 bases left between them. In nucleotides, the CDR3 is TGCGCCAGCAGCTTGGGCGACATCCACAATGAGCAGTTCTTC. Residues: CASSLGDIHNEQFF.

This sequence joins TRBV7-2 and TRBJ1-1; unclear D gene. V lost 4 bases and J lost 0, with 6 bases in between. CDR1 and CDR2 from the germline V gene are SGHTA and FQGNSA. The CDR3 has 13 amino acids. CDR3 amino acids: CASSSYLNTEAFF. DNA for the CDR3: TGTGCCAGCAGCTCCTATTTGAACACTGAAGCTTTCTTT.